This T cell receptor beta chain was captured in a study of shared clonotypes between healthy human individuals. The junction had 2 bases not matched to a gene; V was cut back by 10 bases and J by 1 base. The CDR3 has 13 residues. Germline assignment: CDR1 MNHNS and CDR2 SASEGT. TCRdb's table, derived via immunoSEQ multiplex PCR, lists solely in-frame clones and lacks some. Here the sample spans 2 million to 2.5 million clones, almost 96% being singletons. General study points: In several donors, around 4.8% of naive CD4 clonotypes appeared in common.

Regarding this clone: Antigen specificity is unknown.

CD4+ cells yielded CD45RA+ naive and CD45RA-negative memory subsets. Sequenced sample: naive CD4+ T cells sorted from blood. Subset reported: CD45RA+ positively selected. The rearrangement uses TRBV6-1 and TRBJ2-1; 9 nucleotides line up with TRBD2. This clonotype was sampled from a man in his late teens or twenties in good health. CDR3 residues: CATGLASYNEQFF. CDR3 bases: TGTGCCACCGGACTAGCGTCCTACAATGAGCAGTTCTTC.